A selection of T cell receptor beta chains follows, all from one sample in a study of shared clonotypes between healthy human individuals. The assay was immunoSEQ multiplex PCR, and TCRdb's table has in-frame clones only and misses some. The sample carries 900,000 to 1,200,000 clones, about 80% recorded once. Sequenced sample: memory CD4+ T cells from PBMCs. These receptors were obtained from a man aged 18 to 35 in good health. Some clones in this sample may be carry-over from other donors' samples. Each CDR3 is given with its conserved first and last residue. D genes are given only for firm matches. Rows may omit the clone size; those that give it use once, few, many or a size class.

j_call | clone_size | v_call | d_call | cdr3_aa | cdr3_nt
TRBJ2-2 | NA | TRBV11-2 | NA | CASSFRTANTGELFF | TGTGCCAGCAGCTTCCGGACAGCGAACACCGGGGAGCTGTTTTTT
TRBJ1-2 | NA | TRBV5-6 | TRBD1 | CASSLVQDRGYGYTF | TGTGCCAGCAGCTTGGTCCAGGACAGGGGCTATGGCTACACCTTC
TRBJ1-5 | NA | TRBV6-5 | NA | CASAKGYSNQPQHF | TGTGCCAGTGCCAAGGGGTATAGCAATCAGCCCCAGCATTTT
TRBJ2-2 | NA | TRBV12-5 | NA | CASGKPGDTGELFF | TGTGCTAGTGGAAAGCCAGGGGACACCGGGGAGCTGTTTTTT
TRBJ2-7 | NA | TRBV5-1 | NA | CASSQRGRQIYQPYEQYF | TGCGCCAGCAGCCAAAGGGGACGGCAAATTTATCAGCCCTACGAGCAGTACTTC
TRBJ1-1 | NA | TRBV28 | NA | CASSNSFFEAFF | TGTGCCAGCAGTAACTCGTTTTTTGAAGCTTTCTTT
TRBJ2-5 | NA | TRBV5-1 | NA | CASSLEWAAETQYF | TGCGCCAGCAGCTTGGAATGGGCGGCAGAGACCCAGTACTTC
TRBJ2-7 | NA | TRBV7-3 | TRBD2 | CASSLTQPGLAGHRISYEQYF | TGTGCCAGCAGCTTAACCCAACCGGGACTAGCGGGACATCGTATCTCCTACGAGCAGTACTTC
TRBJ2-5 | few | TRBV5-6 | TRBD2 | CASSFTSGRGGETQYF | TGTGCCAGCAGCTTCACTAGCGGGCGAGGAGGTGAGACCCAGTACTTC
TRBJ2-7 | NA | TRBV4-2 | TRBD1 | CASSQGAGAGGYEQYF | TGTGCCAGCAGCCAAGGGGCCGGGGCAGGGGGCTACGAGCAGTACTTC
TRBJ1-3 | NA | TRBV9 | TRBD1 | CASSGSTGGGSGNTIYF | TGTGCCAGCAGCGGATCTACAGGGGGTGGCTCTGGAAACACCATATATTTT
TRBJ1-1 | few | TRBV29-1 | TRBD1 | CSADRGNTEAFF | TGCAGCGCGGACAGGGGAAACACTGAAGCTTTCTTT
TRBJ2-7 | NA | TRBV10-3 | NA | CAISEPGHSEYF | TGTGCCATCAGTGAGCCCGGCCACAGTGAGTACTTC
TRBJ2-1 | NA | TRBV12-5 | TRBD1 | CASGSDRGNEQFF | TGTGCTAGTGGTTCGGACAGGGGCAATGAGCAGTTCTTC
TRBJ1-1 | NA | TRBV27 | TRBD1 | CASSPYILGGQGGQAFF | TGTGCCAGCAGTCCCTACATTCTAGGGGGACAGGGAGGTCAAGCTTTCTTT
TRBJ1-5 | NA | TRBV27 | NA | CASSPYSTRNQPQHF | TGTGCCAGCAGCCCCTACTCCACCCGCAATCAGCCCCAGCATTTT
TRBJ2-3 | NA | TRBV30 | NA | CAWSTQSANTQYF | TGTGCCTGGAGTACGCAGTCCGCGAATACGCAGTATTTT
TRBJ2-1 | NA | TRBV15 | NA | CATNTNRGVNNEQFF | TGTGCCACAAATACAAACCGCGGGGTCAACAATGAGCAGTTCTTC
TRBJ2-1 | NA | TRBV7-3 | TRBD2 | CASSLRAGGPFEQFF | TGTGCCAGCAGCCTGAGAGCGGGAGGGCCGTTTGAGCAGTTCTTC
TRBJ2-5 | NA | TRBV2 | NA | CASLPTIKGGETQYF | TGTGCCAGCCTACCTACTATCAAGGGGGGAGAGACCCAGTACTTC
TRBJ2-7 | NA | TRBV28 | NA | CASTAGTYEQYF | TGTGCCAGCACGGCAGGGACCTACGAGCAGTACTTC
TRBJ2-2 | NA | TRBV7-3 | NA | CASSLNTPTGELFF | TGTGCCAGCAGCTTAAATACCCCCACCGGGGAGCTGTTTTTT
TRBJ1-1 | NA | TRBV2 | NA | CASRYPGAFF | TGTGCCAGCAGGTATCCGGGAGCTTTCTTT
TRBJ2-7 | few | TRBV10-3 | TRBD1 | CAAGQGDYEQYF | TGTGCCGCGGGACAGGGGGACTACGAGCAGTACTTC
TRBJ2-7 | NA | TRBV7-2 | TRBD1 | CASSFDRDRSYEQYF | TGTGCCAGCAGCTTCGACCGGGACAGATCCTACGAGCAGTACTTC
TRBJ1-5 | few | TRBV2 | TRBD1 | CASSEGTGSFQPQHF | TGTGCCAGCAGTGAAGGGACAGGGTCGTTTCAGCCCCAGCATTTT
TRBJ1-1 | few | TRBV7-9 | TRBD1 | CASSPTGGVGNTEAFF | TGTGCCAGCAGCCCGACAGGGGGCGTTGGGAACACTGAAGCTTTCTTT
TRBJ1-2 | NA | TRBV27 | TRBD1 | CASSSLPGQEGGYTF | TGTGCCAGCAGTTCCTTGCCCGGACAGGAGGGTGGCTACACCTTC
TRBJ1-1 | few | TRBV11-2 | NA | CASSLGGWQNTEAFF | TGTGCCAGCAGCTTGGGAGGGTGGCAGAACACTGAAGCTTTCTTT
TRBJ1-5 | NA | TRBV5-5 | NA | CASNPARGPNQPQHF | TGTGCCAGCAACCCCGCTCGGGGTCCCAATCAGCCCCAGCATTTT
TRBJ2-2 | many | TRBV4-1 | TRBD2 | CASLGLAGGWPGELFF | TGCGCCAGCCTGGGACTAGCGGGAGGTTGGCCCGGGGAGCTGTTTTTT
TRBJ2-7 | NA | TRBV28 | NA | CASSSQGRYEQYF | TGTGCCAGCAGTTCCCAGGGACGCTACGAGCAGTACTTC
TRBJ2-1 | NA | TRBV27 | TRBD2 | CASSFLRPSGSHEQFF | TGTGCCAGCAGTTTCCTTCGGCCTAGCGGGAGTCATGAGCAGTTCTTC
TRBJ2-1 | NA | TRBV29-1 | NA | CSSWVQVNNEQFF | TGCAGCTCCTGGGTGCAGGTGAACAATGAGCAGTTCTTC
TRBJ2-7 | few | TRBV7-2 | TRBD1 | CASSKDRATYEQYF | TGTGCCAGCAGCAAGGACAGGGCAACCTACGAGCAGTACTTC
TRBJ1-2 | NA | TRBV5-4 | NA | CASSFLDPGIHGYTF | TGTGCCAGCAGCTTTTTGGATCCTGGTATACATGGCTACACCTTC
TRBJ1-2 | NA | TRBV6-1 | NA | CASSDYRVDGYTF | TGTGCCAGCAGTGACTACAGGGTCGATGGCTACACCTTC
TRBJ1-4 | few | TRBV9 | NA | CASSVKGGSREKLFF | TGTGCCAGCAGCGTAAAGGGGGGTTCTAGAGAAAAACTGTTTTTT
TRBJ1-2 | NA | TRBV28 | NA | CASSPPAYRGKGGYTF | TGTGCCAGCAGTCCCCCCGCTTATAGGGGGAAGGGAGGCTACACCTTC
TRBJ1-1 | NA | TRBV2 | NA | CASREQLNTEAFF | TGTGCCAGCAGGGAACAATTGAACACTGAAGCTTTCTTT
TRBJ1-2 | NA | TRBV28 | TRBD1 | CASSLGRQGGYGYTF | TGTGCCAGCAGTTTAGGAAGACAGGGGGGCTATGGCTACACCTTC
TRBJ2-1 | NA | TRBV7-3 | NA | CASSLMGMAGHNEQFF | TGTGCCAGCAGCTTAATGGGTATGGCCGGTCACAATGAGCAGTTCTTC
TRBJ2-2 | many | TRBV29-1 | TRBD2 | CSVRLAGVRGGELFF | TGCAGCGTCCGTCTAGCGGGAGTGAGGGGTGGGGAGCTGTTTTTT
TRBJ2-3 | NA | TRBV5-1 | NA | CASSHGLARGTDTQYF | TGCGCCAGCTCCCATGGGCTAGCACGTGGCACAGATACGCAGTATTTT
TRBJ2-5 | few | TRBV29-1 | NA | CSVGGSSQETQYF | TGCAGCGTTGGGGGCTCCAGCCAAGAGACCCAGTACTTC
TRBJ2-1 | NA | TRBV7-9 | NA | CASSFWEYNEQFF | TGTGCCAGCAGCTTTTGGGAGTACAATGAGCAGTTCTTC
TRBJ2-7 | NA | TRBV2 | NA | CASSVQGYEQYF | TGTGCCAGCAGTGTGCAAGGGTACGAGCAGTACTTC